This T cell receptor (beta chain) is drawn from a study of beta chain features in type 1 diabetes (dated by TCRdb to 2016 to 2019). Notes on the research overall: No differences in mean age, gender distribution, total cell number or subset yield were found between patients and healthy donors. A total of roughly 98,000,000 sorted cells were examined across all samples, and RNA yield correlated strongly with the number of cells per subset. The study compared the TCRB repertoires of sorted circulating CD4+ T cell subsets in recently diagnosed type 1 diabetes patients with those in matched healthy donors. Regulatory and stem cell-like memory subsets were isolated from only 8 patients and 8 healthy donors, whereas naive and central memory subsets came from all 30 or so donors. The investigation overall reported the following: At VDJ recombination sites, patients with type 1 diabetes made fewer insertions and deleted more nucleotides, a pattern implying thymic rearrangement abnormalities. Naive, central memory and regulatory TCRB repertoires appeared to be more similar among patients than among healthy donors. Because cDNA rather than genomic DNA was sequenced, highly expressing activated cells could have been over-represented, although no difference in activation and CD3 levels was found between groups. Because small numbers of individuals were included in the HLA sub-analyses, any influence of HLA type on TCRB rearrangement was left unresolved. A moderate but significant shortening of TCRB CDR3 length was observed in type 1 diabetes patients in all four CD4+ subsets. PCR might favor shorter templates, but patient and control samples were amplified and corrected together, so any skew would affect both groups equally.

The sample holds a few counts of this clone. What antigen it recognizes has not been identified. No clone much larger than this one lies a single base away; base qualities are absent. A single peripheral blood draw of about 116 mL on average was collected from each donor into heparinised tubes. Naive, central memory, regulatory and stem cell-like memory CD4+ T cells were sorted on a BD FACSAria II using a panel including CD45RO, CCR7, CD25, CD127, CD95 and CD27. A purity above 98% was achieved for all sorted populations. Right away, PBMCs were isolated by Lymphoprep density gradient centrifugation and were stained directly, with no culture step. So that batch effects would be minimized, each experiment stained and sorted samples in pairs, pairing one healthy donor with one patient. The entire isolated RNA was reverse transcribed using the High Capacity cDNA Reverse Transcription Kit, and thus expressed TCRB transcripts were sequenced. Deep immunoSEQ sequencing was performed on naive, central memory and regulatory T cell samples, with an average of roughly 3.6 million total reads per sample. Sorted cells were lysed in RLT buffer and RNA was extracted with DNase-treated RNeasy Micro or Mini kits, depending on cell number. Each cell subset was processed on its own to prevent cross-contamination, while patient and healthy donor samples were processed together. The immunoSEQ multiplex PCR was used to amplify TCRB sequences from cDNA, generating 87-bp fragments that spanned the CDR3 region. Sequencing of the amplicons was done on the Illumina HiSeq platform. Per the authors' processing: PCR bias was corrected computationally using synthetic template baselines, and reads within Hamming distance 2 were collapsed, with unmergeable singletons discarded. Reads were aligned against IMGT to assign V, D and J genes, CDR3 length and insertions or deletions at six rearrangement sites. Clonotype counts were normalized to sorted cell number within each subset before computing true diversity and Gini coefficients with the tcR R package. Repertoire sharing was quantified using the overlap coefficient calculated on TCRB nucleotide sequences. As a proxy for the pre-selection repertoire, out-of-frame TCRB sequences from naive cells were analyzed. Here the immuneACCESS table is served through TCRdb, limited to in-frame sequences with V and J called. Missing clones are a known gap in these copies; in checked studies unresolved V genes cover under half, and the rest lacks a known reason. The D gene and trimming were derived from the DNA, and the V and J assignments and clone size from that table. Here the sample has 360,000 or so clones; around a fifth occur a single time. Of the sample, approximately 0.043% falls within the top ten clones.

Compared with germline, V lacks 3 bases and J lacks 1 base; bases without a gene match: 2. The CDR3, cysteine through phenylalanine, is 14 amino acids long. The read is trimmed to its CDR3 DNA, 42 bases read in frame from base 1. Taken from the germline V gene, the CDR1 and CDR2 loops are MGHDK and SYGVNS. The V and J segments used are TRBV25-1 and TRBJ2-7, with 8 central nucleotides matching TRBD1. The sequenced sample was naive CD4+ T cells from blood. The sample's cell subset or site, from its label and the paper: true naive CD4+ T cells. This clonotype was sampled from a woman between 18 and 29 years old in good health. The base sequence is TGTGCCAGCAGTGATTGGACAGGGTCCTACGAGCAGTACTTC. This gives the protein CASSDWTGSYEQYF.